The clone carrying this T cell receptor beta chain was seen only a few times. What it binds is not known. Hyperthyroidism patients were newly diagnosed, had disease duration under 2 months, and were aged 18 to 65 years. Used for diagnoses were clinical symptoms, serum thyroxine and TRAb, thyroid ultrasound and orbital computed tomography. Fresh peripheral blood, under 11 ml, yielded the PBMCs. Per germline, CDR1 SGDLS and CDR2 YYNGEE. Between the trimmed V and J ends, which lost 0 bases and 6 bases, there was a span of 4 bases. This CDR3 is built from 11 residues. This entry comes from a study of T cells in Graves' hyperthyroidism and ophthalmopathy. Broader study findings: Ophthalmopathy stood apart from stable hyperthyroidism in a 13 V-J model.

Researchers took RNA transcripts and amplified the TCR beta CDR3 regions from them. Researchers ran a first-round RT-PCR on the TCR CDR3 using the HTBI primer set. TCRdb reanalysed the multiplex PCR reads using MiXCR and keeps one entry per CDR3 protein. This table holds fewer than 700,000 distinct CDR3 sequences, 15% to 20% found once. The chain has TRBV9 and TRBJ2-7; D gene unclear. This TCR was recovered from a woman between 25 and 40 years old with Graves' hyperthyroidism. The source material was blood. CDR3 coding DNA: TGTGCCAGCAGCGTAGGGGTCGAGCAGTACTTC. Translated: CASSVGVEQYF.